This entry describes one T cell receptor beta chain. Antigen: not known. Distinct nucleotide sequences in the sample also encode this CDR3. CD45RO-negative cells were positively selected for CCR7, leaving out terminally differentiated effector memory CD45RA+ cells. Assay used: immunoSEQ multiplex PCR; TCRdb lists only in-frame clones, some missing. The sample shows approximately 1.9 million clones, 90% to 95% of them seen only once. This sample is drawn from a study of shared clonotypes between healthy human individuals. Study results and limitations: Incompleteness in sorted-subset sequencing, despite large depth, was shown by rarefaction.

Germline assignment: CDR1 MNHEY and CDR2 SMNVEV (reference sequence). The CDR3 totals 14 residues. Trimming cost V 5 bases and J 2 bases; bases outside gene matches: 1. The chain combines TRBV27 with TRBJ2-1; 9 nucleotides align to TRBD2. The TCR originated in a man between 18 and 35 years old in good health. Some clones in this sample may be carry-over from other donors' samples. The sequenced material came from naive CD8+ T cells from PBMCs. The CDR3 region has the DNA TGTGCCAGCAGTCTAGCGGGGCCCTACAATGAGCAGTTCTTC. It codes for CASSLAGPYNEQFF.